The 27 T cell receptor beta chains in this list originate from one sample, sequenced in a study of T-cell reconstitution after alpha-beta-depleted transplantation in children. Unique molecular identifiers were incorporated into the prepared TCRbeta library. In TCRdb, the PCR reads were re-called with MiXCR into one record per CDR3 protein. The profile shows approximately 500,000 distinct CDR3 sequences, 27% of them singletons. This specimen was PBMCs, taken before TCRalphabeta/CD19-depleted stem cell transplant. These TCRs come from a boy under three years old with Wiskott-Aldrich syndrome, due to receive a stem cell transplant.

The sample holds a few counts of this clonotype. The rearrangement links TRBV7-2 to TRBJ1-2; a possible D gene is TRBD1 (6 bases). The CDR3 loop spans 13 amino acids. The germline CDR1 and CDR2 sequences are SGHTA and FQGNSA. V was cut by 6 bases and J by 4 bases, with 12 bases left in between. The CDR3 DNA reads TGTGCCAGCAGACTAACAGGGAGCTATGGCTACACCTTC. Its translation: CASRLTGSYGYTF.

The chain joins TRBV6-1 to TRBJ2-1; no clear D. CDR3 size: 16 residues. The V and J ends lost 0 bases and 4 bases respectively, with 13 bases between them. Germline values: CDR1 MNHNS, CDR2 SASEGT. CDR3 sequence: CASSEAGSYGYNEQFF. The DNA for the CDR3 is TGTGCCAGCAGTGAAGCGGGAAGTTATGGGTACAATGAGCAGTTCTTC.

This clonotype was detected only a few times. The chain links TRBV6-5 to TRBJ2-5; possibly TRBD2 for D (5 bases). V lost 0 bases, J lost 5 bases, and 10 bases lay in between. This CDR3 spans 14 amino acids. Looked up from germline, CDR1 is MNHEY and CDR2 is SVGAGI. In DNA, the CDR3 is TGTGCCAGCAGTTACTCCGGGGTTGGGGAGACCCAGTACTTC. Encoded protein: CASSYSGVGETQYF.

The CDR3 nucleotides are TGCGCCAGCAGCGGGGGGACTCTTGGCACAGATACGCAGTATTTT. As protein: CASSGGTLGTDTQYF. This chain links TRBV5-1 with TRBJ2-3; D possibly corresponds to TRBD2 (6 bases). This CDR3 is 15 amino acids long. The ends were cut back, 4 bases at V and 1 base at J, with 13 bases in the middle. In germline, CDR1 is SGHRS, CDR2 YFSETQ.

The chain couples TRBV11-2 to TRBJ2-1; TRBD2 matches at 11 bases. The CDR3 sequence is 18 residues long. Germline V lookup: CDR1 SGHAT, CDR2 FQNNGV. V trimming: 4 bases; J trimming: 6 bases; junction bases outside the gene matches: 14. The CDR3 DNA reads TGTGCCAGCAGCTCCGCGGGCCTAGCGGGAGGATGGAGCAATGAGCAGTTCTTC. This codes for CASSSAGLAGGWSNEQFF. The variable domain in full, completed from reference TRBV11-2 and TRBJ2-1, reads EAGVAQSPRYKIIEKRQSVAFWCNPISGHATLYWYQQILGQGPKLLIQFQNNGVVDDSQLPKDRFSAERLKGVDSTLKIQPAKLEDSAVYLCASSSAGLAGGWSNEQFFGPGTRLTVL.

The chain recombines TRBV5-1 with TRBJ2-7; the D is unclear. The CDR3 spans 14 residues. CDR1 SGHRS and CDR2 YFSETQ come from the germline V gene. Trimming took off 0 bases at V and 4 bases at J, with 11 bases between the two ends. CDR3: CASSLAQVEYEQYF. The CDR3 DNA reads as TGCGCCAGCAGCTTGGCCCAGGTCGAATACGAGCAGTACTTC.

The chain uses TRBV14 and TRBJ2-7; 9 nucleotides align to TRBD1. This CDR3 is built from 15 residues. CDR1 is SGHDN, CDR2 FVKESK, per germline. V trimming: 4 bases; J trimming: 3 bases; junction bases outside the gene matches: 7. The DNA of the CDR3 is TGTGCCAGCAGCCGACAACAGGGGGCTCACTACGAGCAGTACTTC. Protein sequence: CASSRQQGAHYEQYF. Looking up the rest from reference TRBV14 and TRBJ2-7 gives the full variable domain: EAGVTQFPSHSVIEKGQTVTLRCDPISGHDNLYWYRRVMGKEIKFLLHFVKESKQDESGMPNNRFLAERTGGTYSTLKVQPAELEDSGVYFCASSRQQGAHYEQYFGPGTRLTVT.

The V and J genes are TRBV29-1 and TRBJ2-3, with D possibly matching TRBD1 (5 bases). The V end was cut by 5 bases, the J end by 4 bases, with 19 bases between. Germline V lookup: CDR1 SQVTM, CDR2 ANQGSEA. The CDR3 consists of 15 residues. The CDR3 sequence: CSVPYSGITADTQYF. The CDR3 DNA follows: TGCAGCGTTCCCTACTCAGGGATAACGGCAGATACGCAGTATTTT.

This clonotype was seen a handful of times. The rearrangement joins TRBV7-2 to TRBJ1-4; D is perhaps TRBD1 (5 bases). V shed 1 base and J shed 10 bases, with 16 bases lying between them. CDR1 is SGHTA, CDR2 FQGNSA, per germline. There are 15 residues in the CDR3. CDR3 residues: CASSLGGDGALKLFF. In DNA, the CDR3 is TGTGCCAGCAGCTTAGGAGGGGACGGAGCATTAAAACTGTTTTTT.

This chain uses TRBV6-2 or TRBV6-3 with TRBJ2-7; weak D call: TRBD1 (5 bases). V shed 5 bases and J shed 3 bases, with 8 bases lying between them. Germline V CDR1 and CDR2: MNHEY, SVGEGT. The CDR3 loop spans 12 amino acids. CDR3 DNA: TGTGCCAGCAGTGACAGAGTCTACGAGCAGTACTTC. Translated: CASSDRVYEQYF.

V gene TRBV12-3 or TRBV12-4 combines with J gene TRBJ2-7; D is undetermined. The CDR3 covers 12 residues. V lost 4 bases and J lost 6, with 10 bases in between. CDR3 coding DNA: TGTGCCAGCAGTTCCGGGTTAGGCGAGCAGTACTTC. Its protein is CASSSGLGEQYF.

V and J are TRBV15 and TRBJ2-5; no clear D gene. V was pared by 3 bases and J by 5 bases, with 10 bases between. The length of the CDR3 is 13 residues. Germline V gene data show CDR1 as LNHNV and CDR2 as YYDKDF (reference sequence). Written as DNA, the CDR3 is TGTGCCACCAGCAGGTGGGGATCCGAGACCCAGTACTTC. Protein sequence: CATSRWGSETQYF.

This clonotype appeared a few times. The V call is TRBV20-1, the J call TRBJ2-7, with 15 positions matching TRBD2. The CDR3 totals 21 residues. V lost 5 bases to trimming and J lost 4 bases; unmatched junction nucleotides: 24. From germline, CDR1 is DFQATT and CDR2 SNEGSKA (reference sequence). In DNA form, the CDR3 reads TGCAGTGCTGGGTCCCCGGGACTAGCGGGAGGTGGGCCCCCTCTGTCTTACGAGCAGTACTTC. It specifies CSAGSPGLAGGGPPLSYEQYF.

This clonotype was counted a few times. V is TRBV5-1 and J is TRBJ2-7, with 12 bases fitting TRBD2. Germline CDR1 SGHRS, CDR2 YFSETQ. Unmatched junction bases numbered 7, after V lost 4 bases and J lost 5 bases. The CDR3 runs to 15 residues. CDR3 amino acids: CASSRGLAGTDEQYF. As DNA, the CDR3 is TGCGCCAGCAGCCGCGGACTAGCGGGGACGGACGAGCAGTACTTC.

This sequence joins TRBV4-1 and TRBJ2-5, with D unclear. Germline assignment: CDR1 MGHRA and CDR2 YSYEKL. The CDR3 extends over 14 amino acids. The V end was cut by 1 base, the J end by 2 bases, with 8 bases between. As DNA, the CDR3 is TGCGCCAGCAGCCAAGGCCCTATACAAGAGACCCAGTACTTC. Its protein product is CASSQGPIQETQYF.

V and J are TRBV2 and TRBJ1-2; 12 nucleotides agree with TRBD1. Germline-derived CDR1 and CDR2 are SNHLY and FYNNEI. Losses at the gene ends were 5 bases for V and 6 bases for J; bases not matched to a gene: 7. The CDR3 runs to 15 residues. The CDR3 coding sequence is TGTGCCAGCAGTTCCCGGGACAGGGGGCGCGATGGCTACACCTTC. It encodes CASSSRDRGRDGYTF.

This chain links TRBV12-3 or TRBV12-4 with TRBJ2-7, with D unclear. V lost 5 bases and J lost 4, with 18 bases in between. This CDR3 has 15 amino acids. The DNA of the CDR3 is TGTGCCAGCAGTCCCGGGCCGGGTTTTGGGTACGAGCAGTACTTC. It specifies CASSPGPGFGYEQYF.

The sample holds a few counts of this clonotype. The J gene is TRBJ2-6, the V gene TRBV19; 9 bases agree with TRBD1. This CDR3 contains 18 residues. The V segment lost 5 bases and the J segment 2 bases; nucleotides outside the gene matches: 10. Germline V CDR1 and CDR2: LNHDA, SQIVND (reference sequence). The CDR3 region has the DNA TGTGCCAGTAGTGATTCCGGGACAGGGACAGCTGGGGCCAACGTCCTGACTTTC. Translated, it gives CASSDSGTGTAGANVLTF.

The genes are TRBV15 and TRBJ2-2, with D perhaps TRBD1 (6 bases). The CDR3 is made up of 18 amino acids. Germline CDR1 reads LNHNV; CDR2 reads YYDKDF (reference sequence). The ends were cut back, 0 bases at V and 1 base at J, with 15 bases in the middle. Written as DNA, the CDR3 is TGTGCCACCAGCAGAGATCCAGGGGCGGGTCTGAACACCGGGGAGCTGTTTTTT. It codes for CATSRDPGAGLNTGELFF. Complete variable domain (other parts from reference TRBV15 and TRBJ2-2): DAMVIQNPRYQVTQFGKPVTLSCSQTLNHNVMYWYQQKSSQAPKLLFHYYDKDFNNEADTPDNFQSRRPNTSFCFLDIRSPGLGDTAMYLCATSRDPGAGLNTGELFFGEGSRLTVL.

The rearrangement links TRBV11-1 to TRBJ2-1, with TRBD2 matching over 8 bases. The germline V gene has CDR1 SGHAT and CDR2 FQDESV (reference sequence). Unmatched junction bases numbered 4, after V lost 5 bases and J lost 13 bases. This CDR3 is built from 11 residues. CDR3 DNA sequence: TGTGCCAGCAGCCCCAGCGGGAGTCAGTTCTTC. Encoded protein: CASSPSGSQFF.

This rearrangement joins TRBV12-3 or TRBV12-4 to TRBJ1-4, with 7 bases identical to TRBD1. The CDR3 consists of 12 residues. J gave up 14 bases and V 2 bases, and 5 bases lay outside the gene matches. The CDR3 DNA reads TGTGCCAGCAGTTTAAGACAGGGTCCTCTGTTTTTT. It specifies CASSLRQGPLFF.

This clonotype was seen more than once but under ten times. The chain links TRBV20-1 to TRBJ1-5; D is undetermined. This CDR3 has 13 amino acids. With 4 bases removed from V and 11 bases from J, the gap between germline ends came to 18 bases. Germline lookup yields CDR1 DFQATT and CDR2 SNEGSKA (reference sequence). DNA for the CDR3: TGCAGTGCTAATTTTCAGGTCCCTCGAGCCCAGCATTTT. Translation gives CSANFQVPRAQHF.

The chain carries TRBV5-1 and TRBJ2-5; D remains ambiguous. The V end lost 0 bases, the J end lost 5 bases, and 14 bases lay between the germline ends. Germline CDR1 SGHRS, CDR2 YFSETQ. The CDR3 has 15 amino acids. CDR3 loop: CASSLERWQHETQYF. CDR3 nucleotides: TGCGCCAGCAGCTTGGAACGTTGGCAGCACGAGACCCAGTACTTC.

The table lists this clonotype with a few counts. The V gene is TRBV20-1, the J gene TRBJ2-1, with 11 positions matching TRBD2. CDR1 and CDR2 (germline): DFQATT, SNEGSKA (reference sequence). Trimming took 3 bases from V and 6 from J; bases not matched to a gene: 10. The CDR3 consists of 16 residues. The CDR3 region is CSARSLAGVWFNEQFF. DNA of the CDR3: TGCAGTGCTAGGTCACTAGCGGGAGTCTGGTTCAATGAGCAGTTCTTC.

This clonotype was detected a few times. The chain couples TRBV21-1 to TRBJ2-2; TRBD1 reflects the table's D call only, with no check against the DNA. TRBV21-1 constitutes a pseudogene. CDR3 length: 16 amino acids. CDR3 coding DNA: TGTGCCAGCAGCTCGCAGGGGGCGTGGAACACCGGGGAGCTGTTTTTT. Translating gives CASSSQGAWNTGELFF.

The chain couples TRBV5-1 to TRBJ2-3; 7 nucleotides match TRBD2. There are 16 residues in the CDR3. CDR1 SGHRS and CDR2 YFSETQ come from the germline V gene. The V segment lost 2 bases and the J segment 1 base; nucleotides outside the gene matches: 7. The CDR3 DNA follows: TGCGCCAGCAGCTTCAGCTCGGCGGGAGGCACAGATACGCAGTATTTT. The encoded protein is CASSFSSAGGTDTQYF.

The chain recombines TRBV6-5 with TRBJ1-6; D gene ambiguous. V lost 0 bases, J lost 7 bases, and 13 bases lay in between. From germline, CDR1 is MNHEY and CDR2 SVGAGI. The CDR3 contains 16 residues. CDR3 sequence (DNA): TGTGCCAGCAGTTACTCGATATCGGGAATGAATTCACCCCTCCACTTT. Protein sequence: CASSYSISGMNSPLHF.